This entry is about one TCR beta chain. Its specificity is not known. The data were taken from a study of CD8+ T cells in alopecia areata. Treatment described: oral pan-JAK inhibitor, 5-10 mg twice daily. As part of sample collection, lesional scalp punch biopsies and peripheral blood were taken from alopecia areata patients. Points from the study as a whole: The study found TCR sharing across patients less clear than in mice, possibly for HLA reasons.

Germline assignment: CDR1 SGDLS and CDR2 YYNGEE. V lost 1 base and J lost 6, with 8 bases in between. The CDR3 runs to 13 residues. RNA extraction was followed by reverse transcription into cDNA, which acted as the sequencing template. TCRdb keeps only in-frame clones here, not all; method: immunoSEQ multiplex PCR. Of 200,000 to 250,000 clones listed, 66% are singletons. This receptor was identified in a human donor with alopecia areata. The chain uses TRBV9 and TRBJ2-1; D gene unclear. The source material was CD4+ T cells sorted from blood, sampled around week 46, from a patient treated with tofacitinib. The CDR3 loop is CASSVSSFNEQFF. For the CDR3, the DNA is TGTGCCAGCAGCGTATCGTCTTTCAATGAGCAGTTCTTC.